This entry is about one TCR beta chain. The target antigen is unknown. The data belong to a study of cytomegalovirus exposure and HLA in healthy donors. Study-wide results and caveats: Some TCR beta chains (around 160 of them) were listed as cytomegalovirus-associated. High sensitivity and specificity were reportedly achieved when the classifier diagnosed cytomegalovirus status.

Assay: immunoSEQ multiplex PCR; the TCRdb copy retains only in-frame clones and omits some. In the table there are about 220,000 clones, about 93% of which are singletons. The CDR3 loop spans 15 amino acids. Per germline, CDR1 SGHRS and CDR2 YFSETQ. V lost 2 bases, J lost 4 bases, and 15 bases lay in between. Sequencing used PBMCs. This clonotype was sampled from a woman aged 18-29 years in good health and CMV-seronegative. The V gene is TRBV5-1, the J gene TRBJ1-2, with D perhaps matching TRBD1 (6 bases). DNA for the CDR3: TGCGCCAGCAGCTTTGGGGGGGCACGGTCCTATGGCTACACCTTC. Residues: CASSFGGARSYGYTF.